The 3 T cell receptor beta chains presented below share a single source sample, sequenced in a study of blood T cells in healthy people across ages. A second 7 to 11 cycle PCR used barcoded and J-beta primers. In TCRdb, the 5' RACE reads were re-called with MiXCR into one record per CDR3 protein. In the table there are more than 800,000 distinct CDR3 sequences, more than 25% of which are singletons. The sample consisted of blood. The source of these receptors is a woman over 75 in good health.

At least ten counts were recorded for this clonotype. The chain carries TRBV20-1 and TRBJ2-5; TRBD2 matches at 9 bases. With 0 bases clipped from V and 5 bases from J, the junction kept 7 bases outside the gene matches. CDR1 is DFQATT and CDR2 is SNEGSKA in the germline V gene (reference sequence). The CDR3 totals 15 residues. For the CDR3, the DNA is TGCAGTGCTAGAGATGGTTCAGCGGGGGGCGAGACCCAGTACTTC. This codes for CSARDGSAGGETQYF.

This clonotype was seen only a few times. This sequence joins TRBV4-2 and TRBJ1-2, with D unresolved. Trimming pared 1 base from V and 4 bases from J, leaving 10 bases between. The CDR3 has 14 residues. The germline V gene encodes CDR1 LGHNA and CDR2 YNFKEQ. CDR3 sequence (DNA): TGTGCCAGCAGCCAAGCTAGCGATCCCTATGGCTACACCTTC. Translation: CASSQASDPYGYTF.

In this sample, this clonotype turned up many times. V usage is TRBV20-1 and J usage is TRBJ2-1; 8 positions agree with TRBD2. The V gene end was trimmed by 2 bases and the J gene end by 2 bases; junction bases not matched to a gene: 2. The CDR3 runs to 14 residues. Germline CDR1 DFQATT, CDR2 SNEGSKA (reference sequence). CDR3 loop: CSARKAGAYNEQFF. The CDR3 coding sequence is TGCAGTGCTAGAAAAGCGGGGGCCTACAATGAGCAGTTCTTC.